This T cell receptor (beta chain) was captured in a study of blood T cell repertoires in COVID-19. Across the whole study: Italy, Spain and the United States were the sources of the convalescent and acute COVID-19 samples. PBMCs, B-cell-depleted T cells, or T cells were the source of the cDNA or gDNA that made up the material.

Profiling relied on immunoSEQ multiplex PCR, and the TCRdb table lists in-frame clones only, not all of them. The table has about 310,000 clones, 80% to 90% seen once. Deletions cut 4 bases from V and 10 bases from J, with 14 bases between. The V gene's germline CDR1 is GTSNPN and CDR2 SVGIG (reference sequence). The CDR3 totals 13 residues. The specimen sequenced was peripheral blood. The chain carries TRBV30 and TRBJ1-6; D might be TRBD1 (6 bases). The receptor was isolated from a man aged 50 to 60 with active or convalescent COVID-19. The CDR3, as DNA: TGTGCCTGGAATACAGGGCCTGGGTCACCCCTCCACTTT. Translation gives CAWNTGPGSPLHF.